A selection of T cell receptor beta chains follows, all from one sample in a study of identical twins. TCRdb re-derived calls from the 5' RACE reads in MiXCR, one entry per CDR3 protein. The data hold roughly 750,000 distinct CDR3 sequences, with around 20% observed a single time. A further study also used this sample, focusing on T cells expressing NK-cell markers.

What was sequenced was PBMCs. The receptor set was obtained from a woman younger than 35 in good health. Both conserved end residues are part of each CDR3. D genes are given only for firm matches. Clone size is stated in some rows and not others, as once, few, many or a class when expanded.

>TRBJ1-1|NA|NA|TRBV20-1
TGCAGTGCTAAAATGGACCTGAACACTGAAGCTTTCTTT
CSAKMDLNTEAFF
>TRBJ2-7|once|TRBD1|TRBV9
TGTGCCAGCAGCCCTAAGGACAGGGTACGCGAGCAGTACTTC
CASSPKDRVREQYF
>TRBJ2-7|NA|NA|TRBV20-1
TGCAGTGCAAAAAGGGGCGGTCCCGCGACCGAGCAGTACTTC
CSAKRGGPATEQYF
>TRBJ2-1|NA|NA|TRBV27
TGTGCCAGCAGTTTATTGGCTAGCTCCCATGAGCAGTTCTTC
CASSLLASSHEQFF
>TRBJ2-5|few|NA|TRBV20-1
TGCAGTGGCCGTTTACCGGGGCCGGAGACCCAGTACTTC
CSGRLPGPETQYF
>TRBJ1-5|NA|NA|TRBV2
TGTGCCAGCAGTGAAGGGGGTCAGCCCCAGCATTTT
CASSEGGQPQHF
>TRBJ1-5|many|NA|TRBV20-1
TGCAGTGTTAGCAATCAGCCCCAGCATTTT
CSVSNQPQHF
>TRBJ2-5|many|NA|TRBV7-2
TGTGCCAGCAGCCCAGCGGTTGGACGCGACCAAGAGACCCAGTACTTC
CASSPAVGRDQETQYF
>TRBJ2-7|NA|NA|TRBV5-1
TGCGCCAGCAGCCTTAGCGGAGGGGGACAGTACTTC
CASSLSGGGQYF
>TRBJ2-1|many|NA|TRBV4-2
TGTGCCAGCAGCCAAGAAGGCCGGACGCCCGCCTACAATGAGCAGTTCTTC
CASSQEGRTPAYNEQFF
>TRBJ2-5|NA|NA|TRBV5-1
TGCGCCAGCAGCTTCACGAAAACCGAAGAGACCCAGTACTTC
CASSFTKTEETQYF
>TRBJ2-1|NA|NA|TRBV20-1
TGCAGTGCTAGTGAGGGGGTCATGAATGAGCAGTTCTTC
CSASEGVMNEQFF
>TRBJ1-6|many|NA|TRBV6-1
TGTGCCAGCAGGCAGGGGATCTCCTATAATTCACCCCTCCACTTT
CASRQGISYNSPLHF
>TRBJ2-1|NA|TRBD2|TRBV9
TGTGCCAGCAGCGGGGGGACTAGCGGGTCCCAACCCCCATCCTACAATGAGCAGTTCTTC
CASSGGTSGSQPPSYNEQFF
>TRBJ1-2|NA|NA|TRBV7-2
TGTGCCAGCAGCCAGGTTGGGTCCGAGAACTATGGCTACACCTTC
CASSQVGSENYGYTF
>TRBJ2-1|few|TRBD1|TRBV27
TGTGCCAGCATCATGACAGGGAGTTCCTACAATGAGCAGTTCTTC
CASIMTGSSYNEQFF
>TRBJ1-2|NA|TRBD1|TRBV9
TGTGCCAGCAGCGTAGAGGGACAGGGGGCGGGAGGCTACACCTTC
CASSVEGQGAGGYTF
>TRBJ1-1|NA|NA|TRBV20-1
TGCAGTGCTAGAAGCCCACGGAACACTGAAGCTTTCTTT
CSARSPRNTEAFF
>TRBJ1-5|few|NA|TRBV19
TGTGCCAGTAGTGCGTTTTTGAATAGCAATCAGCCCCAGCATTTT
CASSAFLNSNQPQHF
>TRBJ2-2|NA|TRBD1|TRBV5-1
TGCGCCAGCAGCTTGGGGGTCTGGACAGGGCGGAACACCGGGGAGCTGTTTTTT
CASSLGVWTGRNTGELFF
>TRBJ2-7|NA|TRBD1|TRBV12-3/TRBV12-4
TGTGCCAGCAGTTCCCACAGGGGTTCCTACGAGCAGTACTTC
CASSSHRGSYEQYF
>TRBJ2-7|NA|TRBD2|TRBV4-3
TGCGCCAGCGGCCCCGGGACTAGGGTCTACGAGCAGTACTTC
CASGPGTRVYEQYF
>TRBJ2-7|NA|NA|TRBV12-3/TRBV12-4
TGTGCCAGCAGTTTCCGGTTGGACTCCTACGAGCAGTACTTC
CASSFRLDSYEQYF
>TRBJ2-7|NA|NA|TRBV19
NA
CASTSGQGSEQYF
>TRBJ2-1|few|TRBD2|TRBV5-1
TGCGCCAGCAGCCTCACGGGGGGGACTACCTACAATGAGCAGTTCTTC
CASSLTGGTTYNEQFF
>TRBJ2-7|few|NA|TRBV29-1
TGCAGATACTACGAGCAGTACTTC
CRYYEQYF
>TRBJ2-3|few|NA|TRBV29-1
TGCAGCGCTGAAGGAAGCGGGCAAGATACGCAGTATTTT
CSAEGSGQDTQYF
>TRBJ2-7|NA|NA|TRBV5-5
TGTGCCAGCAGCTTGGTTCAGCGAGAGCACTTC
CASSLVQREHF
>TRBJ2-7|few|NA|TRBV5-6
TGTGCCAGCAGCTTGACGGACGGCGATCGAGCCTACGAGCAGTACTTC
CASSLTDGDRAYEQYF
>TRBJ2-5|few|NA|TRBV7-9
TGTGCCAGCAGCTTAGCGTCGGACCAGTACTTC
CASSLASDQYF
>TRBJ2-1|NA|TRBD2|TRBV25-1
TGTGCCAGCAGGGGCAGGGAGGGTAGGGAGCAGTTCTTC
CASRGREGREQFF
>TRBJ2-3|many|NA|TRBV5-1
TGCGCCAGCAGGGTTGAAGCAGTGAGGAGCACAGATACGCAGTATTTT
CASRVEAVRSTDTQYF
>TRBJ1-5|few|NA|TRBV10-1
TGCGCCAGCAGTGAGTCGAGGGACGGTCAGCCCCAGCATTTT
CASSESRDGQPQHF
>TRBJ2-7|many|NA|TRBV5-5
TGTGCCAGCAGCTTAGGGCCTGGTGGTCGGGCGTACGAGCAGTACTTC
CASSLGPGGRAYEQYF
>TRBJ2-1|NA|NA|TRBV7-2
TGTGCCAGCAGCCTAGGGACAGGACTAGCGAGAAATGAGCAGTTCTTC
CASSLGTGLARNEQFF
>TRBJ2-3|NA|TRBD2|TRBV12-3/TRBV12-4
TGTGCCAGCAGGCCCAGGACTAGCGGCCAAGATACGCAGTATTTT
CASRPRTSGQDTQYF
>TRBJ2-2|NA|NA|TRBV29-1
TGCAGCGCGCAAGTGGGGAACACCGGGGAGCTGTTTTTT
CSAQVGNTGELFF
>TRBJ2-3|NA|NA|TRBV15
TGTGCCACCAGCCTAGGGACTCTCCCTCGCACAGATACGCAGTATTTT
CATSLGTLPRTDTQYF
>TRBJ2-7|few|TRBD1|TRBV5-5
TGTGCCAGCAGCTTTGGCGGGACAGGTCCGTACGAGCAGTACTTC
CASSFGGTGPYEQYF
>TRBJ2-2|few|NA|TRBV5-1
TGCGCCAGCAGCTTGGCCGAAACCGTGTACACCGGGGAGCTGTTTTTT
CASSLAETVYTGELFF
>TRBJ2-6|few|TRBD2|TRBV2
TGTGCCAGCAGTGGGCAGCGGGGGAACTCTGGGGCCAACGTCCTGACTTTC
CASSGQRGNSGANVLTF
>TRBJ1-5|NA|TRBD1|TRBV20-1
TGCAGTGCCGGGGACAGGAATTGGAACAATCAGCCCCAGCATTTT
CSAGDRNWNNQPQHF
>TRBJ2-1|few|NA|TRBV5-8
TGTGCCAGCAGCTTCGGGACACCCTACAATGAGCAGTTCTTC
CASSFGTPYNEQFF
>TRBJ2-7|few|NA|TRBV7-6
TGTGCCAGCAGCTTAGCGGAACGCTACGAGCAGTACTTC
CASSLAERYEQYF
>TRBJ2-3|many|NA|TRBV5-5
TGTGCCAGCAGCCCCGATACGGGAGTGCTCCTAGATACGCAGTATTTT
CASSPDTGVLLDTQYF
>TRBJ2-1|NA|NA|TRBV12-3/TRBV12-4
TGTGCCAGCAGTTTAGGGGCTGGCAATGAGCAGTTCTTC
CASSLGAGNEQFF
>TRBJ2-1|NA|TRBD2|TRBV6-2/TRBV6-3
TGTGCCAGCAGTACCGGACTAGCGGGAGGGGATGAGCAGTTCTTC
CASSTGLAGGDEQFF
>TRBJ2-5|NA|NA|TRBV20-1
TGCAGTGCGGTCCTTCTAGACGAGGAGACCCAGTACTTC
CSAVLLDEETQYF
>TRBJ2-5|many|NA|TRBV6-6
TGTGCCAGCAGTTACGAGGTCCAAGAGACCCAGTACTTC
CASSYEVQETQYF
>TRBJ2-7|many|NA|TRBV10-3
TGTGCCATCAGTGACAACTCCTACGAGCAGTACTTC
CAISDNSYEQYF